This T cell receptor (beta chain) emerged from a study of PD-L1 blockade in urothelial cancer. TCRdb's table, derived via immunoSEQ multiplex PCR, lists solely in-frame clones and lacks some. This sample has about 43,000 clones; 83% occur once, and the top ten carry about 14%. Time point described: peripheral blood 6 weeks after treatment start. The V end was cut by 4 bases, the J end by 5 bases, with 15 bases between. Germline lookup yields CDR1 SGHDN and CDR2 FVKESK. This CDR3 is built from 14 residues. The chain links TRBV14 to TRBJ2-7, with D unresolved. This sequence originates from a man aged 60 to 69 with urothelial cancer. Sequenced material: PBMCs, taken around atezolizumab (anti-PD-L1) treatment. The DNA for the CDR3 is TGTGCCAGCAGCCGAAACTTGGCCAGCGACGAGCAGTACTTC. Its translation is CASSRNLASDEQYF.